Each of the 30 T cell receptor beta chains below was sequenced from the same sample in a study of cytomegalovirus exposure and HLA in healthy donors. Method: immunoSEQ multiplex PCR; TCRdb's copy keeps in-frame clones and lacks some. This table holds roughly 150,000 clones, 89% found once. Sequencing was done on a sample of PBMCs. The receptors derive from a woman between 18 and 29 years old in good health and CMV-seropositive.

V is TRBV7-2 and J is TRBJ2-1; D possibly corresponds to TRBD1 (6 bases). The CDR3 loop spans 16 amino acids. CDR1 and CDR2 (germline): SGHTA, FQGNSA. V lost 3 bases to trimming and J lost 6 bases, with 18 bases between them. The CDR3 nucleotides read TGTGCCAGCAGCTTTGGTGGCGGCAGGGGTGGCAATGAGCAGTTCTTC. Translating gives CASSFGGGRGGNEQFF.

The rearrangement uses TRBV14 and TRBJ2-3; a weak D match, TRBD1 (5 bases). The CDR3 spans 16 residues. Germline loops: CDR1 SGHDN, CDR2 FVKESK. V lost 3 bases and J 3 bases, leaving 16 bases between the germline ends. The CDR3 DNA follows: TGTGCCAGCAGCCAGTTGAAGGGGAAGGGGACAGATACGCAGTATTTT. It specifies CASSQLKGKGTDTQYF.

The chain joins TRBV4-1 to TRBJ1-5; D not certain. The CDR3 covers 17 residues. V lost 0 bases and J lost 0, with 12 bases in between. Germline V gene lookup returns CDR1 MGHRA and CDR2 YSYEKL. In nucleotides, the CDR3 is TGCGCCAGCAGCCAAGATCAGGCTGGTTATAGCAATCAGCCCCAGCATTTT. Residues: CASSQDQAGYSNQPQHF.

The chain carries TRBV6-6 and TRBJ2-7; 9 bases match TRBD2. Losses at the gene ends were 4 bases for V and 7 bases for J; bases not matched to a gene: 11. From germline, CDR1 is MNHNY and CDR2 SVGAGI (reference sequence). The CDR3 consists of 15 residues. Here the CDR3 reads CASSLAGALAWEQYF. The CDR3, as DNA: TGTGCCAGCAGTTTAGCGGGAGCCCTAGCTTGGGAGCAGTACTTC.

The DNA of the CDR3 is TGTGCCTGCCAGGGGAATGGCTACACCTTC. It codes for CACQGNGYTF. The chain carries TRBV30 and TRBJ1-2; maybe TRBD1 (6 bases). Trimming cost V 6 bases and J 6 bases, with 8 bases left between them. Germline values: CDR1 GTSNPN, CDR2 SVGIG (reference sequence). CDR3 length equals 10 residues.

The chain combines TRBV7-9 with TRBJ2-7; TRBD2 aligns across 10 bases. CDR3 length: 16 residues. Germline CDR1 is SEHNR and CDR2 is FQNEAQ (reference sequence). Trimming took 1 base from V and 2 from J; bases not matched to a gene: 5. The CDR3 nucleotides read TGTGCCAGCAGCTTAGGGGGGCTAGCGGGAGCCTACGAGCAGTACTTC. Its translation: CASSLGGLAGAYEQYF.

The chain links TRBV6-5 to TRBJ2-7; D might be TRBD2 (6 bases). Germline values: CDR1 MNHEY, CDR2 SVGAGI. With 0 bases removed from V and 1 base from J, the gap between germline ends came to 10 bases. This CDR3 region has 15 residues. The DNA of the CDR3 is TGTGCCAGCAGTTACTCGACTAGAGTATCCTACGAGCAGTACTTC. It is translated as CASSYSTRVSYEQYF.

The rearrangement joins TRBV27 to TRBJ1-2, with D tentatively TRBD1 (6 bases). Trimming shortened V by 1 base and J by 8 bases, and 11 bases separated the two germline ends. Germline loops: CDR1 MNHEY, CDR2 SMNVEV (reference sequence). The CDR3 totals 13 residues. The CDR3 is CASSLWGRGGYTF. CDR3 nucleotides: TGTGCCAGCAGTTTATGGGGGCGCGGAGGCTACACCTTC.

The CDR3 region is CAWSVMGWTSPYEQYF. CDR3 nucleotides: TGTGCCTGGAGTGTAATGGGGTGGACTAGCCCCTACGAGCAGTACTTC. The chain has TRBV30 and TRBJ2-7; 8 bases align to TRBD2. Germline-derived CDR1 and CDR2 are GTSNPN and SVGIG (reference sequence). There are 16 residues in the CDR3. V lost 0 bases to trimming and J lost 2 bases; unmatched junction nucleotides: 9.

This clone has just one count. The J gene is TRBJ1-4, the V gene TRBV7-3, with TRBD1 identical over 7 bases. The junction had 14 bases not matched to a gene; V was cut back by 5 bases and J by 8 bases. Germline-derived CDR1 and CDR2 are SGHTA and FQGTGA. CDR3 length: 16 amino acids. The CDR3, as DNA: TGTGCCAGCAGCCCAGACCGACAGGGCGTAATGGAAAAACTGTTTTTT. Translation: CASSPDRQGVMEKLFF.

This clone is a singleton in its sample. In DNA form, the CDR3 reads TGTGCCAGCAGCACCCGGACTAGCGGACACTACGAGCAGTACTTC. Protein sequence: CASSTRTSGHYEQYF. The chain couples TRBV7-2 to TRBJ2-7; 10 bases are a match to TRBD2. The CDR3 length is 15 residues. V lost 5 bases and J lost 3; bases outside the gene matches: 7. The germline V gene encodes CDR1 SGHTA and CDR2 FQGNSA.

The chain recombines TRBV25-1 with TRBJ2-1, with 9 bases matching TRBD2. Germline CDR1 reads MGHDK; CDR2 reads SYGVNS. This CDR3 has 14 amino acids. V lost 4 bases and J lost 9; bases outside the gene matches: 7. The CDR3 sequence: CASSVRLAGTEQFF. The CDR3 nucleotides read TGTGCCAGCAGTGTTCGGCTAGCGGGAACTGAGCAGTTCTTC.

The V gene is TRBV5-4, the J gene TRBJ1-2; 10 nucleotides agree with TRBD1. The CDR3 is made up of 14 amino acids. Germline CDR1 SGHNT, CDR2 YYREEE (reference sequence). Trimming took 4 bases from V and 5 from J; bases not matched to a gene: 5. The CDR3 DNA follows: TGTGCCAGCAGCCCCGGACAGGGGGGATATGGCTACACCTTC. Translation gives CASSPGQGGYGYTF.

The rearrangement joins TRBV19 to TRBJ2-5; 11 positions match TRBD2. The CDR3 is 14 residues long. Trimming took 9 bases from V and 0 from J; bases not matched to a gene: 3. Germline CDR1 is LNHDA and CDR2 is SQIVND (reference sequence). As DNA, the CDR3 is TGTGCCAGCAGACTAGCGGGAAACCAAGAGACCCAGTACTTC. It yields the protein CASRLAGNQETQYF.

The chain carries TRBV19 and TRBJ2-1, with D perhaps TRBD1 (6 bases). CDR3 size: 15 residues. The germline V gene encodes CDR1 LNHDA and CDR2 SQIVND (reference sequence). Trimming took off 5 bases at V and 7 bases at J, with 18 bases between the two ends. CDR3 amino acids: CASSPGGGRSNEQFF. In DNA form, the CDR3 reads TGTGCCAGTAGTCCGGGTGGGGGCAGATCGAATGAGCAGTTCTTC.

This clone appeared a few times. The chain combines TRBV30 with TRBJ1-1; a weak D match, TRBD1 (6 bases). Germline V lookup: CDR1 GTSNPN, CDR2 SVGIG (reference sequence). This CDR3 contains 13 residues. Trimming pared 3 bases from V and 5 bases from J, leaving 13 bases between. The CDR3 DNA is TGTGCCTGGAGCCGACAGGAAATAACTGAAGCTTTCTTT. As protein: CAWSRQEITEAFF.

The sample holds one count of this clone. The CDR3 DNA follows: TGTGCCAGCAGTGGAACCCGATCGGGAGGAAACACCATATATTTT. Its protein product is CASSGTRSGGNTIYF. The V call is TRBV6-1, the J call TRBJ1-3; D gene unclear. CDR1 is MNHNS and CDR2 is SASEGT in the germline V gene. Trimming stripped 4 bases from V and 4 bases from J, with 14 bases between. The CDR3 is 15 amino acids.

This rearrangement joins TRBV7-2 to TRBJ2-7; TRBD1 matches at 8 bases. The germline CDR1 and CDR2 sequences are SGHTA and FQGNSA. The CDR3 consists of 15 residues. J lost 0 bases, V lost 5 bases, and 6 bases had no gene match. In DNA form, the CDR3 reads TGTGCCAGCAGCCCCGGGACAGGAAGCTCCTACGAGCAGTACTTC. This sequence encodes CASSPGTGSSYEQYF.

V gene TRBV2 combines with J gene TRBJ2-5; TRBD2 matches 7 bases. The CDR3 is 16 amino acids. J was trimmed by 5 bases and V by 7 bases; bases with no gene match: 16. Germline V CDR1 and CDR2: SNHLY, FYNNEI. The CDR3 sequence is CASTPNAGARVETQYF. CDR3 coding DNA: TGTGCCAGCACCCCGAACGCGGGAGCTCGGGTTGAGACCCAGTACTTC. The complete variable domain, with remaining parts taken from reference TRBV2 and TRBJ2-5, reads EPEVTQTPSHQVTQMGQEVILRCVPISNHLYFYWYRQILGQKVEFLVSFYNNEISEKSEIFDDQFSVERPDGSNFTLKIRSTKLEDSAMYFCASTPNAGARVETQYFGPGTRLLVL.

About this clone: One end of the junction is discordant with germline, which a read error may explain. The chain employs TRBV27 and TRBJ1-3, with D unclear. Germline V gene data show CDR1 as MNHEY and CDR2 as SMNVEV (reference sequence). The CDR3 has 13 residues. The chain's CDR3 is CASTDGTGNTIYF. CDR3 nucleotides: TGTGCGAGCACCGATGGCACTGGAAACACCATATATTTT.

This sequence joins TRBV21-1 and TRBJ2-1; the table's D gene call, TRBD1, was not cross checked with the DNA. TRBV21-1 is a known pseudogene. This CDR3 is 15 amino acids long. CDR3 residues: CASSFRRDRGWEQFF. CDR3 nucleotides: TGTGCCAGCAGCTTCCGCCGGGACAGGGGTTGGGAGCAGTTCTTC.

The chain uses TRBV5-1 and TRBJ1-1, with 12 nucleotides matching TRBD1. J gave up 7 bases and V 5 bases, and 12 bases lay outside the gene matches. CDR1 SGHRS and CDR2 YFSETQ come from the germline V gene. CDR3 length: 16 residues. The DNA for the CDR3 is TGCGCCAGCAGGGGAGGGACAGGGGGCGAGTCAGGTGAAGCTTTCTTT. This encodes CASRGGTGGESGEAFF.

The chain combines TRBV25-1 with TRBJ2-7; D remains unclear. The V end was cut by 5 bases, the J end by 0 bases, with 8 bases between. Germline values: CDR1 MGHDK, CDR2 SYGVNS. This CDR3 has 13 amino acids. As DNA, the CDR3 is TGTGCCAGCAGTTTAGCCGGCTCCTACGAGCAGTACTTC. This gives the protein CASSLAGSYEQYF.

The chain recombines TRBV2 with TRBJ2-7; 7 nucleotides align to TRBD2. CDR3 length: 14 residues. The germline gives CDR1 SNHLY, CDR2 FYNNEI. The trim removed 3 bases at V and 4 bases at J, leaving 6 bases unmatched. CDR3 DNA sequence: TGTGCCAGCAGTGACAGTGGGAGGGTATACGAGCAGTACTTC. This encodes CASSDSGRVYEQYF.

The rearrangement uses TRBV27 and TRBJ2-7; 8 bases fit TRBD1. There are 14 residues in the CDR3. Trimming removed 11 bases from V and 7 bases from J; junction bases left unmatched: 16. The V gene's germline CDR1 is MNHEY and CDR2 SMNVEV (reference sequence). The CDR3 region has the DNA TGTGCCGGCTTACCCGCTCAGGGGGCAAGGGAGCAGTACTTC. Its translation is CAGLPAQGAREQYF.

J is TRBJ2-4 and V is TRBV2; TRBD1 matches at 7 bases. V shed 4 bases and J 0 bases; nucleotides not matched to a gene: 3. From germline, CDR1 is SNHLY and CDR2 FYNNEI. The CDR3 length is 15 residues. This CDR3 reads CASSGQGEAKNIQYF. The CDR3, as DNA: TGTGCCAGCAGTGGACAGGGTGAAGCCAAAAACATTCAGTACTTC.

The rearrangement uses TRBV11-2 and TRBJ2-7, with unresolved D. Looked up from germline, CDR1 is SGHAT and CDR2 is FQNNGV. This CDR3 is 13 amino acids long. Trimming took 1 base from V and 4 from J, leaving 8 bases between them. Written as DNA, the CDR3 is TGTGCCAGCAGCTTAGGAAGCGCTTACGAGCAGTACTTC. Encoded protein: CASSLGSAYEQYF.

The chain carries TRBV7-2 and TRBJ2-7, with TRBD2 as a possible D gene (6 bases). This CDR3 has 15 amino acids. Between the trimmed V and J ends, which lost 5 bases and 2 bases, there was a span of 16 bases. Germline loops: CDR1 SGHTA, CDR2 FQGNSA. The CDR3 region has the DNA TGTGCCAGCAGCCCCAGACTGGCGGGAACCTACGAGCAGTACTTC. Translated, it gives CASSPRLAGTYEQYF. Filled out from reference TRBV7-2 and TRBJ2-7, the complete variable domain reads GAGVSQSPSNKVTEKGKDVELRCDPISGHTALYWYRQSLGQGLEFLIYFQGNSAPDKSGLPSDRFSAERTGGSVSTLTIQRTQQEDSAVYLCASSPRLAGTYEQYFGPGTRLTVT.

The CDR3 DNA reads TGTGCCAGCAGAGCAAGGACACTGACGAACACTGAAGCTTTCTTT. Its translation is CASRARTLTNTEAFF. The gene calls are TRBV2 and TRBJ1-1, with D perhaps matching TRBD1 (5 bases). Trimming took off 6 bases at V and 1 base at J, with 15 bases between the two ends. The V gene's germline CDR1 is SNHLY and CDR2 FYNNEI. The CDR3 contains 15 residues.

This clone was counted once. The chain recombines TRBV9 with TRBJ2-7; 8 positions match TRBD2. Germline values: CDR1 SGDLS, CDR2 YYNGEE. The CDR3 totals 16 residues. With V trimmed by 3 bases and J by 2 bases, 10 bases remained unmatched. The CDR3 DNA sequence: TGTGCCAGCAGCGCCGAGCTAGCGGGTCTAGCCTACGAGCAGTACTTC. Its protein product is CASSAELAGLAYEQYF. Full variable domain (outside the CDR3, taken from reference TRBV9 and TRBJ2-7): DSGVTQTPKHLITATGQRVTLRCSPRSGDLSVYWYQQSLDQGLQFLIQYYNGEERAKGNILERFSAQQFPDLHSELNLSSLELGDSALYFCASSAELAGLAYEQYFGPGTRLTVT.